One sample yielded the 20 T cell receptor beta chains listed below, sequenced in a study of shared clonotypes between healthy human individuals. Here immunoSEQ multiplex PCR was the method, and the copy in TCRdb shows in-frame clones only, minus some. The sample holds 2 million to 3 million clones, 90% to 95% seen once. The sequenced material came from naive CD4+ T cells sorted from blood. Subset reported: CD45RA+ positively selected. The receptors stem from a man aged 18 to 29 in good health.

V usage is TRBV5-4 and J usage is TRBJ1-4; D not resolved. The germline gives CDR1 SGHNT, CDR2 YYREEE (reference sequence). The V and J ends lost 4 bases and 3 bases respectively, with 10 bases between them. The CDR3 covers 14 residues. CDR3 loop: CASSPPPPNEKLFF. The CDR3 bases are TGTGCCAGCAGCCCTCCCCCCCCTAATGAAAAACTGTTTTTT.

There are a few counts of this clone. The gene calls are TRBV11-3 and TRBJ1-1; the D is unclear. In germline, CDR1 is SGHNT, CDR2 YENEEA. V lost 5 bases, J lost 1 base, and 8 bases lay in between. This CDR3 spans 13 amino acids. This CDR3 is CASSTHTNTEAFF. DNA for the CDR3: TGTGCCAGCAGCACCCACACGAACACTGAAGCTTTCTTT.

V is TRBV28 and J is TRBJ1-1; D not certain. V was shortened by 6 bases and J by 7 bases, with 15 bases between the two germline ends. Germline CDR1 MDHEN, CDR2 SYDVKM. The CDR3 is 13 residues long. CDR3 sequence (DNA): TGTGCCAGCAGCACGGCTGGCTCCCATGAAGCTTTCTTT. Protein sequence: CASSTAGSHEAFF. Filled out from reference TRBV28 and TRBJ1-1, the complete variable domain reads DVKVTQSSRYLVKRTGEKVFLECVQDMDHENMFWYRQDPGLGLRLIYFSYDVKMKEKGDIPEGYSVSREKKERFSLILESASTNQTSMYLCASSTAGSHEAFFGQGTRLTVV.

The rearrangement links TRBV9 to TRBJ2-4; D gene unclear. The CDR3 has 14 amino acids. Germline V gene data show CDR1 as SGDLS and CDR2 as YYNGEE. V lost 1 base, J lost 6 bases, and 11 bases lay in between. For the CDR3, the DNA is TGTGCCAGCAGCGTAACGGGCGAACCAAACATTCAGTACTTC. It codes for CASSVTGEPNIQYF.

This chain joins TRBV11-2 and TRBJ2-7; 7 bases line up with TRBD2. The junction had 10 bases not matched to a gene; V was cut back by 3 bases and J by 2 bases. The CDR3 loop spans 16 amino acids. Germline V gene lookup returns CDR1 SGHAT and CDR2 FQNNGV. CDR3: CASSFLVTGGAYEQYF. As DNA, the CDR3 is TGTGCCAGCAGCTTCCTAGTTACGGGAGGAGCCTACGAGCAGTACTTC.

This clone showed up just once. The V gene is TRBV6-1, the J gene TRBJ2-1, with a weak D call TRBD1 (6 bases). The CDR3 runs 15 residues. With 1 base removed from V and 6 bases from J, the gap between germline ends came to 13 bases. Germline V gene lookup returns CDR1 MNHNS and CDR2 SASEGT. The CDR3 spells CASSEGVTGLNEQFF. CDR3 nucleotides: TGTGCCAGCAGTGAAGGGGTAACAGGGCTCAATGAGCAGTTCTTC.

Notes on this clone: This same CDR3 is encoded by further DNA sequences in the sample. V is TRBV7-6 and J is TRBJ2-5; a weak D match, TRBD2 (6 bases). V lost 3 bases to trimming and J lost 5 bases, with 10 bases between them. This CDR3 region has 13 residues. CDR1 and CDR2 (germline): SGHVS, FNYEAQ. Here the CDR3 DNA reads TGTGCCAGCAGCTTTAGCGGCTGGGAGACCCAGTACTTC. Its protein is CASSFSGWETQYF.

As for this clone: This sample also contains other DNA sequences that code for the same CDR3. The genes are TRBV7-2 and TRBJ2-7; 9 positions agree with TRBD1. The CDR3 spans 14 residues. CDR1 and CDR2 from the germline V gene are SGHTA and FQGNSA. Trimming cost V 4 bases and J 5 bases; bases outside gene matches: 6. The DNA of the CDR3 is TGTGCCAGCAGCTCCCCGGGACAGGGCCACGAGCAGTACTTC. This codes for CASSSPGQGHEQYF.

The gene calls are TRBV7-3 and TRBJ2-1; TRBD2 matches 11 bases. CDR3 size: 16 residues. Trimming removed 5 bases from V and 12 bases from J; junction bases left unmatched: 15. The germline V gene encodes CDR1 SGHTA and CDR2 FQGTGA. The CDR3 sequence: CASSPNLAGGPDLQFF. DNA of the CDR3: TGTGCCAGCAGCCCGAACCTAGCGGGGGGCCCCGATTTGCAGTTCTTC.

This chain links TRBV27 with TRBJ2-7; a weak D match, TRBD1 (6 bases). CDR3 length: 13 residues. Germline V lookup: CDR1 MNHEY, CDR2 SMNVEV (reference sequence). V was pared by 10 bases and J by 2 bases, with 15 bases between. This CDR3 reads CANNRDTPYEQYF. CDR3 in DNA: TGTGCCAACAACCGGGACACTCCCTACGAGCAGTACTTC.

The gene calls are TRBV6-5 and TRBJ1-2, with 8 bases matching TRBD1. This CDR3 is 14 amino acids long. Germline trimming cut 5 bases from V and 2 bases from J; bases unmatched to any gene: 4. Per the germline V gene, CDR1 is MNHEY and CDR2 is SVGAGI. The CDR3 here is CASSNHRGNYGYTF. The CDR3 bases are TGTGCCAGCAGTAATCACAGGGGGAACTATGGCTACACCTTC.

With respect to this clone: Other nucleotide sequences from this sample produce the same CDR3. J is TRBJ1-5 and V is TRBV18, with 7 bases matching TRBD1. The CDR3 runs 16 residues. Trimming removed 2 bases from V and 3 bases from J; junction bases left unmatched: 7. The V gene's germline CDR1 is KGHSH and CDR2 LQKENI. DNA for the CDR3: TGTGCCAGCTCACCATCGACAGGGAATTCCAATCAGCCCCAGCATTTT. Translating gives CASSPSTGNSNQPQHF.

The chain couples TRBV6-5 to TRBJ1-1; 9 positions agree with TRBD1. The ends lost 4 bases at V and 2 bases at J; junction bases unmatched: 8. This CDR3 is 16 amino acids long. Per the germline V gene, CDR1 is MNHEY and CDR2 is SVGAGI. The CDR3 nucleotides are TGTGCCAGCAGTTCTACCGGGACAGGGACAAACACTGAAGCTTTCTTT. It specifies CASSSTGTGTNTEAFF.

Turning to this clone: Other nucleotide sequences in the sample specify the same CDR3. DNA for the CDR3: TGTGCCAGCAGCCGCGACAGGGGGAGTTCCTACGAGCAGTACTTC. It codes for CASSRDRGSSYEQYF. The chain uses TRBV5-4 and TRBJ2-7, with 9 bases aligning to TRBD1. This CDR3 region has 15 residues. Germline V CDR1 and CDR2: SGHNT, YYREEE (reference sequence). With 4 bases clipped from V and 1 base from J, the junction kept 6 bases outside the gene matches.

The V gene is TRBV19, the J gene TRBJ2-5; 10 nucleotides align to TRBD1. V shed 5 bases and J 5 bases; nucleotides not matched to a gene: 11. This CDR3 comprises 16 residues. Germline lookup yields CDR1 LNHDA and CDR2 SQIVND (reference sequence). CDR3 sequence: CASSPSATGGWETQYF. The CDR3 DNA reads TGTGCCAGTAGTCCCTCCGCGACAGGGGGCTGGGAGACCCAGTACTTC.

CDR3 sequence: CASRPWGDTEAFF. The CDR3 nucleotides are TGCGCCAGCAGGCCGTGGGGGGACACTGAAGCTTTCTTT. This chain links TRBV4-1 with TRBJ1-1; tentative D call: TRBD1 (5 bases). V was shortened by 6 bases and J by 3 bases, with 11 bases between the two germline ends. Germline-derived CDR1 and CDR2 are MGHRA and YSYEKL. The CDR3 has 13 residues.

This chain joins TRBV6-1 and TRBJ2-7, with 8 bases aligning to TRBD2. The CDR3 has 15 amino acids. Germline V gives CDR1 MNHNS, CDR2 SASEGT. V dropped 5 bases and J dropped 5; count of bases not matched to a gene: 11. CDR3 coding DNA: TGTGCCAGCAGTCCCCATAGCGGGAAAGGAAACGAGCAGTACTTC. This codes for CASSPHSGKGNEQYF.

The gene calls are TRBV5-1 and TRBJ1-5; D is ambiguous. Looked up from germline, CDR1 is SGHRS and CDR2 is YFSETQ. The CDR3 extends over 13 amino acids. The V and J ends lost 0 bases and 9 bases respectively, with 10 bases between them. This chain's CDR3 is CASSLALGLPQHF. The CDR3 DNA follows: TGCGCCAGCAGCTTGGCCCTCGGCCTGCCCCAGCATTTT.

V usage is TRBV10-1 and J usage is TRBJ2-1; 7 bases are a match to TRBD1. This CDR3 comprises 15 residues. The V and J ends lost 4 bases and 1 base, in that order; junction bases with no gene match: 4. Germline CDR1 WNHNN, CDR2 SYGVQD (reference sequence). In DNA form, the CDR3 reads TGCGCCAGCAGTGGACAGGGAAGATCCTACAATGAGCAGTTCTTC. Residues: CASSGQGRSYNEQFF.

CDR3 bases: TGTGCCAGCAGTGCCTGGCAAGAGACCCAGTACTTC. Its translation is CASSAWQETQYF. The chain uses TRBV2 and TRBJ2-5; D is ambiguous. Germline V lookup: CDR1 SNHLY, CDR2 FYNNEI. V dropped 4 bases and J dropped 2 bases, with 5 bases sitting between them. The CDR3 is 12 residues long.